Listed below are T cell receptor beta chains from one sample, sequenced in a study of shared clonotypes between healthy human individuals. Sequencing used immunoSEQ multiplex PCR; TCRdb keeps in-frame clones, though not all of them. The data show 2 million to 3 million clones, about 92% seen once. The sample comprised naive CD4+ T cells sorted from blood. The receptor set was obtained from a man aged 18 to 30 in good health. The conserved cysteine and the conserved F or W are not part of the CDR3 here. Each record gives: CDR3 protein, D gene, V gene, J gene, CDR3 length. A D gene is named only where the DNA matches it firmly.

CDR3 protein: ASSYRGQGNSPLH
D gene: NA
V gene: TRBV6-5
J gene: TRBJ1-6
CDR3 length: 13

CDR3 protein: ASSYSRGPGSTEAF
D gene: NA
V gene: TRBV6-5
J gene: TRBJ1-1
CDR3 length: 14

CDR3 protein: ASSPPASTDTQY
D gene: NA
V gene: TRBV18
J gene: TRBJ2-3
CDR3 length: 12

CDR3 protein: ASSLGGAVNSPLH
D gene: NA
V gene: TRBV5-8
J gene: TRBJ1-6
CDR3 length: 13

CDR3 protein: ASRPRLVTDNEQF
D gene: NA
V gene: TRBV2
J gene: TRBJ2-1
CDR3 length: 13

CDR3 protein: ASRGGLAGVATQY
D gene: TRBD2
V gene: TRBV10-2
J gene: TRBJ2-3
CDR3 length: 13

CDR3 protein: ASSIGGQGTDTQY
D gene: NA
V gene: TRBV19
J gene: TRBJ2-3
CDR3 length: 13

CDR3 protein: ASSLGGLADYNEQF
D gene: TRBD2
V gene: TRBV5-1
J gene: TRBJ2-1
CDR3 length: 14

CDR3 protein: ASSQMFRRDRNTIY
D gene: NA
V gene: TRBV4-1
J gene: TRBJ1-3
CDR3 length: 14

CDR3 protein: ASSPQTVTNSPLH
D gene: NA
V gene: TRBV7-2
J gene: TRBJ1-6
CDR3 length: 13

CDR3 protein: ASSLEFAGGSEKLF
D gene: TRBD1
V gene: TRBV11-2
J gene: TRBJ1-4
CDR3 length: 14

CDR3 protein: ASRTRSSGGQSSYEQY
D gene: NA
V gene: TRBV12-2
J gene: TRBJ2-7
CDR3 length: 16